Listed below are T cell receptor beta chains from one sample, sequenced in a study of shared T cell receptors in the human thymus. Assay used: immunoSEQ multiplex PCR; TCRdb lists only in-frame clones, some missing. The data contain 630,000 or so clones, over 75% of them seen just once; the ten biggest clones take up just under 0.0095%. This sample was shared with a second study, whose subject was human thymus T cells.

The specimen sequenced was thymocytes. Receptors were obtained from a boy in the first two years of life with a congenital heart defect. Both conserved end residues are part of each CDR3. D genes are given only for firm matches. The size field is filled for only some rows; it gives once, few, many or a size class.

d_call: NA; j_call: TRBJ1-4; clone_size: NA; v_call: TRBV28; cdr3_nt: TGTGCCAGCAGGGAAACAGGGTCCACTAATGAAAAACTGTTTTTT; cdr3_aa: CASRETGSTNEKLFF
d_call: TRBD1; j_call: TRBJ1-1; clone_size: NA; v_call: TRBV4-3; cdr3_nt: TGCGCCAGCAGCCAAGGGACAGGGGGAGTTGCTTTCTTT; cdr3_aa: CASSQGTGGVAFF
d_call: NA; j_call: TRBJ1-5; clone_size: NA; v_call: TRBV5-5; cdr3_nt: TGTGCCAGCAGCGGACATCTCCTGCTTAGCAATCAGCCCCAGCATTTT; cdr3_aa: CASSGHLLLSNQPQHF
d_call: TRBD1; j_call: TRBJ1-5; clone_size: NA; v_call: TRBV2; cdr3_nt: TGTGCCAGCAGTGGGGCGACGGGACAGTCGACCAATCAGCCCCAGCATTTT; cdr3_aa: CASSGATGQSTNQPQHF
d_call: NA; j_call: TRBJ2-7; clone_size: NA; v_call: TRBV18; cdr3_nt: TGTGCCAGCTCACCGAGGAGGGAGAGTCTCTACGAGCAGTACTTC; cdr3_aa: CASSPRRESLYEQYF
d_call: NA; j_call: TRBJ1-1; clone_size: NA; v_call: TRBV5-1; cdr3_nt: TGCGCCAGCAGATCAGGGCAGGGGTTGAACACTGAAGCTTTCTTT; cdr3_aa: CASRSGQGLNTEAFF
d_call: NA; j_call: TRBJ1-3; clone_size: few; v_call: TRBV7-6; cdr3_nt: TGTGCCAGCAGCTTAGCGGAGGGCGCCTATGGAAACACCATATATTTT; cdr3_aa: CASSLAEGAYGNTIYF
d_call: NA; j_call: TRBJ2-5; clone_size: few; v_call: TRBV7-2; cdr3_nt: TGTGCCAGCAGGACCGGGACACTACAAGAGACCCAGTACTTC; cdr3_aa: CASRTGTLQETQYF
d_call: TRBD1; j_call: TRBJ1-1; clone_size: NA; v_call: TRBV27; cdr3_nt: TGTGCCAGCAGCTGCATACAGGGGGTCTGCGAAGCTTTCTTT; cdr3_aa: CASSCIQGVCEAFF
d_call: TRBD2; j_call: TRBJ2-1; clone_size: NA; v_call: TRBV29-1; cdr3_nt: TGCAGCGTCACCGGGACTAGTAGTGCTCGCAATGAGCAGTTCTTC; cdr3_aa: CSVTGTSSARNEQFF
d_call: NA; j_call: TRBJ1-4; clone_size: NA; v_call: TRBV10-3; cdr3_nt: TGTGCCATCAGTTATTCGGACAGTAAAGGAAGCAATGAAAAACTGTTTTTT; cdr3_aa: CAISYSDSKGSNEKLFF
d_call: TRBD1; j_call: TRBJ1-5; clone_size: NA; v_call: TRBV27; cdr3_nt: TGTGCCAGCAGTCCCATGACAGGGGGCGAATCTTATAGCAATCAGCCCCAGCATTTT; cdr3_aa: CASSPMTGGESYSNQPQHF
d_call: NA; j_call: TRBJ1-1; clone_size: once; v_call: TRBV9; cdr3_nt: TGTGCCAGCAGCTCCAGCCCCAGGATGAACACTGAAGCTTTCTTT; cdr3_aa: CASSSSPRMNTEAFF